This T cell receptor (beta chain) was observed in a study of siplizumab effects on memory and regulatory T cells. Generated by immunoSEQ multiplex PCR, the TCRdb table keeps only in-frame clones and is missing some. The sample contains 50,000 to 75,000 clones, just over 95% of which appear only once. With 1 base removed from V and 6 bases from J, the gap between germline ends came to 7 bases. This CDR3 has 12 residues. In germline, CDR1 is LNHNV, CDR2 YYDKDF (reference sequence). The sequenced material came from naive CD8+ T cells sorted from blood. The chain is built from TRBV15 and TRBJ2-7; D possibly corresponds to TRBD1 (6 bases). The source of this sequence is a human donor in good health. In nucleotides, the CDR3 is TGTGCCACCAGCAGAGGAGGGGGCGAGCAGTACTTC. Residues: CATSRGGGEQYF.